A single sample is the source of the 32 T cell receptor beta chains below, sequenced in a study of CD8 T cells in ankylosing spondylitis. Study-wide results and limits: Ankylosing spondylitis blood appeared to carry a characteristic TCR beta motif of 7 or 8 highly homologous variants.

TCRdb itself ran the 5' RACE reads through MiXCR, one entry per CDR3 protein. The table records around 890,000 distinct CDR3 sequences, approximately 12% of them present only once. These receptors have no known antigen. Sequencing was carried out using blood, either unsorted or a sorted T cell fraction (not recorded which). The receptors were gathered from a male donor with ankylosing spondylitis.

The chain carries TRBV2 and TRBJ2-7; D possibly uses TRBD1 or TRBD2 (6 bases each). Trimming removed 1 base from V and 7 bases from J, with 17 bases in between. The length of the CDR3 is 15 residues. The germline V gene has CDR1 SNHLY and CDR2 FYNNEI. The CDR3 coding sequence is TGTGCCAGCAGTGAAGGGGGGGCCTCCTGGAGGGAGCAGTACTTC. This sequence encodes CASSEGGASWREQYF.

This clonotype was detected many times. This chain links TRBV5-1 with TRBJ2-1, with a possible D match to TRBD2 (6 bases). The V end was cut by 1 base, the J end by 1 base, with 9 bases between. Germline V CDR1 and CDR2: SGHRS, YFSETQ. The CDR3 sequence is 15 residues long. In DNA form, the CDR3 reads TGCGCCAGCAGCTTGACGGCGGGATCCTACAATGAGCAGTTCTTC. Amino acid sequence: CASSLTAGSYNEQFF.

The V gene is TRBV6-1, the J gene TRBJ2-7, with D maybe TRBD2 (5 bases). The V gene lost 6 bases and the J gene lost 1 base, with 10 bases spanning the gap. The CDR3 runs to 13 residues. The germline gives CDR1 MNHNS, CDR2 SASEGT. CDR3 coding DNA: TGTGCCAGCAGCTCGGACTTATCCTACGAGCAGTACTTC. It is translated as CASSSDLSYEQYF.

The rearrangement joins TRBV7-9 to TRBJ1-1, with D uncertain. Trimming removed 3 bases at V and 3 bases at J, with 8 bases between. In germline, CDR1 is SEHNR, CDR2 FQNEAQ (reference sequence). This CDR3 comprises 13 residues. The CDR3 spells CASSLLIDTEAFF. As DNA, the CDR3 is TGTGCCAGCAGCTTGCTGATTGACACTGAAGCTTTCTTT.

This clonotype was seen many times. J is TRBJ2-3 and V is TRBV9, with D maybe TRBD1 (6 bases). CDR1 and CDR2 from the germline V gene are SGDLS and YYNGEE. The V gene lost 4 bases and the J gene lost 4 bases, with 16 bases spanning the gap. This CDR3 is built from 15 residues. CDR3 sequence: CASSRTGMRADTQYF. The CDR3 DNA follows: TGTGCCAGCAGCCGAACAGGGATGAGGGCAGATACGCAGTATTTT.

The V and J genes are TRBV20-1 and TRBJ1-4, with a tentative D call TRBD1 (6 bases). The germline gives CDR1 DFQATT, CDR2 SNEGSKA (reference sequence). This CDR3 is 15 amino acids long. V lost 0 bases, J lost 5 bases, and 13 bases lay in between. The CDR3 nucleotides are TGCAGTGCTAGAGAGTGGACAGATCCCAATGAAAAACTGTTTTTT. Translated, it gives CSAREWTDPNEKLFF.

V usage is TRBV4-2 and J usage is TRBJ1-6; maybe TRBD1 (6 bases). CDR3 length: 17 amino acids. Trimming took 5 bases from V and 7 from J, leaving 21 bases between them. The germline CDR1 and CDR2 sequences are LGHNA and YNFKEQ. The CDR3 DNA is TGTGCCAGCAGCTCCCGAGGGGGGCAGGGAGGAAATTCACCCCTCCACTTT. This sequence encodes CASSSRGGQGGNSPLHF.

This clonotype came up a few times. The J gene is TRBJ1-6, the V gene TRBV4-3, with 7 bases identical to TRBD1. Germline V gene data show CDR1 as LGHNA and CDR2 as YSLEER. The CDR3 is 17 amino acids. The trim removed 2 bases at V and 0 bases at J, leaving 4 bases unmatched. This CDR3 is CASSQLDRSSYNSPLHF. DNA for the CDR3: TGCGCCAGCAGCCAATTGGACAGGAGCTCCTATAATTCACCCCTCCACTTT.

V and J are TRBV20-1 and TRBJ2-5; D might be TRBD1 (6 bases). CDR1 DFQATT and CDR2 SNEGSKA come from the germline V gene (reference sequence). V lost 6 bases and J 5 bases, leaving 13 bases between the germline ends. The CDR3 covers 12 residues. The CDR3 loop is CSATGNEETQYF. The DNA of the CDR3 is TGCAGTGCCACAGGGAATGAGGAGACCCAGTACTTC.

This clonotype has more than one count but fewer than ten. This rearrangement joins TRBV20-1 to TRBJ2-1; TRBD1 is a possible D gene (6 bases). Germline V CDR1 and CDR2: DFQATT, SNEGSKA (reference sequence). V gave up 0 bases and J gave up 1 base, with 16 bases separating them. This CDR3 is 17 amino acids long. The CDR3 here is CSARDPRRQGSYNEQFF. The CDR3 coding sequence is TGCAGTGCTAGAGATCCCAGGAGGCAGGGGTCCTACAATGAGCAGTTCTTC.

There are a few counts of this clonotype. The chain links TRBV6-2 or TRBV6-3 to TRBJ1-5; no clear D. Germline-derived CDR1 and CDR2 are MNHEY and SVGEGT. Deletions cut 6 bases from V and 5 bases from J, with 8 bases between. The CDR3 loop spans 12 amino acids. CDR3 in amino acids: CASSSRDQPQHF. Written as DNA, the CDR3 is TGTGCCAGCAGCTCCCGGGATCAGCCCCAGCATTTT.

This clonotype appeared a few times. The genes are TRBV20-1 and TRBJ1-5; possibly TRBD1 for D (6 bases). Trimming removed 0 bases at V and 4 bases at J, with 10 bases between. From germline, CDR1 is DFQATT and CDR2 SNEGSKA (reference sequence). The CDR3 totals 14 residues. This chain's CDR3 is CSARDTGTNQPQHF. In nucleotides, the CDR3 is TGCAGTGCTAGAGACACAGGGACAAATCAGCCCCAGCATTTT.

This clonotype was detected a few times. The rearrangement uses TRBV6-5 and TRBJ1-4, with D possibly matching TRBD1 (5 bases). The CDR3 totals 16 residues. V dropped 0 bases and J dropped 8 bases, with 16 bases sitting between them. Per germline, CDR1 MNHEY and CDR2 SVGAGI. CDR3 protein: CASSYSGLASSEKLFF. The DNA of the CDR3 is TGTGCCAGCAGTTACTCGGGGCTCGCTTCATCGGAAAAACTGTTTTTT.

This clonotype was recorded a few times. V usage is TRBV24-1 and J usage is TRBJ2-1; 7 bases match TRBD2. Germline V lookup: CDR1 KGHDR, CDR2 SFDVKD. V dropped 6 bases and J dropped 8; count of bases not matched to a gene: 12. The CDR3 extends over 15 amino acids. The CDR3 here is CATSPKGRGVYEQFF. CDR3 bases: TGTGCCACCAGTCCGAAGGGACGGGGGGTCTATGAGCAGTTCTTC.

The chain has TRBV29-1 and TRBJ1-1; no firm D call. Germline CDR1 and CDR2: SQVTM and ANQGSEA. With 2 bases removed from V and 1 base from J, the gap between germline ends came to 8 bases. The CDR3 consists of 13 residues. CDR3 nucleotides: TGCAGCGTTGAAACTGGTTCGAACACTGAAGCTTTCTTT. As protein: CSVETGSNTEAFF.

The chain carries TRBV6-1 and TRBJ1-5, with D tentatively TRBD1 (6 bases). Trimming cost V 3 bases and J 9 bases, with 12 bases left between them. This CDR3 has 13 amino acids. Germline loops: CDR1 MNHNS, CDR2 SASEGT. The CDR3 sequence: CASSDLGQLPQHF. In DNA form, the CDR3 reads TGTGCCAGCAGTGATCTAGGACAGTTGCCCCAGCATTTT.

The chain uses TRBV6-1 and TRBJ2-2; the D gene is possibly TRBD1 (6 bases). The CDR3 covers 14 residues. Trimming removed 7 bases at V and 4 bases at J, with 13 bases between. Germline assignment: CDR1 MNHNS and CDR2 SASEGT. Here the CDR3 reads CASTGQRLTGELFF. Here the CDR3 DNA reads TGTGCCAGCACCGGACAGAGACTCACCGGGGAGCTGTTTTTT.

This clonotype was picked up a small number of times. The rearrangement links TRBV11-1 to TRBJ2-3, with TRBD1 matching 9 bases. The CDR3 extends over 18 amino acids. The germline V gene has CDR1 SGHAT and CDR2 FQDESV (reference sequence). The V and J ends lost 5 bases and 1 base, in that order; junction bases with no gene match: 13. The CDR3 spells CASSTQPGQGLGTDTQYF. The CDR3, as DNA: TGTGCCAGCAGCACTCAACCGGGACAGGGACTCGGCACAGATACGCAGTATTTT.

This clonotype was seen repeatedly, ten times or more. The chain recombines TRBV29-1 with TRBJ2-2, with D perhaps matching TRBD2 (7 bases). The CDR3 totals 16 residues. V lost 0 bases and J lost 4, with 15 bases in between. The germline CDR1 and CDR2 sequences are SQVTM and ANQGSEA. The CDR3 protein is CSVEEGGAGVTGELFF. In DNA form, the CDR3 reads TGCAGCGTTGAAGAGGGGGGGGCAGGCGTCACCGGGGAGCTGTTTTTT.

This chain uses TRBV20-1 with TRBJ1-5; 9 nucleotides align to TRBD1. The CDR3 extends over 16 amino acids. With 3 bases clipped from V and 4 bases from J, the junction kept 10 bases outside the gene matches. The germline V gene has CDR1 DFQATT and CDR2 SNEGSKA (reference sequence). Here the CDR3 DNA reads TGCAGTGCTAGGGTGATCGACAGGGGGAGAAATCAGCCCCAGCATTTT. Residues: CSARVIDRGRNQPQHF.

The chain couples TRBV11-2 to TRBJ2-1, with a weak D call TRBD1 (6 bases). The germline V gene encodes CDR1 SGHAT and CDR2 FQNNGV. V gave up 3 bases and J gave up 8 bases, with 20 bases separating them. The CDR3 contains 16 residues. This chain's CDR3 is CASSLIGTQGRDEQFF. The DNA for the CDR3 is TGTGCCAGCAGCTTGATCGGGACACAGGGCCGGGATGAGCAGTTCTTC.

Many counts were recorded for this clonotype. The chain combines TRBV29-1 with TRBJ2-4; TRBD1 matches at 7 bases. V lost 4 bases and J lost 6; bases outside the gene matches: 3. There are 12 residues in the CDR3. The germline V gene encodes CDR1 SQVTM and CDR2 ANQGSEA. The CDR3: CSVGDSRNIQYF. As DNA, the CDR3 is TGCAGCGTTGGGGACAGCCGAAACATTCAGTACTTC.

This clonotype was counted only a few times. The rearrangement joins TRBV18 to TRBJ2-1; D call uncertain. CDR1 is KGHSH and CDR2 is LQKENI in the germline V gene. The V end was cut by 6 bases, the J end by 8 bases, with 14 bases between. The CDR3 is made up of 13 amino acids. The CDR3 protein is CASSSFPTDEQFF. The CDR3 DNA follows: TGTGCCAGCTCGTCCTTCCCGACGGATGAGCAGTTCTTC.

V is TRBV24-1 and J is TRBJ2-1; D is unresolved. This CDR3 is built from 16 residues. Between the trimmed V and J ends, which lost 1 base and 4 bases, there was a span of 13 bases. Germline V gives CDR1 KGHDR, CDR2 SFDVKD. The DNA for the CDR3 is TGTGCCACCAGTGATTTTGGCCCTACAGCTTACAATGAGCAGTTCTTC. Translation gives CATSDFGPTAYNEQFF.

J is TRBJ1-6 and V is TRBV7-2, with unresolved D. Trimming left V 5 bases short and J 16 bases short, with 15 bases between. Per germline, CDR1 SGHTA and CDR2 FQGNSA. This CDR3 is 12 amino acids long. Here the CDR3 reads CASSLITEGLHF. CDR3 coding DNA: TGTGCCAGCAGCCTAATAACTGAGGGACTCCACTTT. The entire variable domain, with the rest obtained from reference TRBV7-2 and TRBJ1-6, is as follows: GAGVSQSPSNKVTEKGKDVELRCDPISGHTALYWYRQSLGQGLEFLIYFQGNSAPDKSGLPSDRFSAERTGGSVSTLTIQRTQQEDSAVYLCASSLITEGLHFGNGTRLTVT.

The chain links TRBV20-1 to TRBJ1-5; possible D gene TRBD1, 5 bases. The CDR3 loop spans 13 amino acids. CDR1 and CDR2 (germline): DFQATT, SNEGSKA (reference sequence). Trimming left V 3 bases short and J 2 bases short, with 8 bases between. CDR3 in DNA: TGCAGTGCTAGCGAACAGGGCAATCAGCCCCAGCATTTT. This codes for CSASEQGNQPQHF.

Many counts were recorded for this clonotype. The V and J genes are TRBV5-6 and TRBJ2-1; 8 nucleotides agree with TRBD2. CDR1 is SGHDT, CDR2 YYEEEE, per germline. J lost 4 bases, V lost 0 bases, and 12 bases had no gene match. The CDR3 covers 18 residues. In DNA, the CDR3 is TGTGCCAGCAGCTTGGGGCTAGCGGGTGCCCGCAGATACAATGAGCAGTTCTTC. This sequence encodes CASSLGLAGARRYNEQFF.

This clonotype appeared a few times. A read error may be the cause here, since a much bigger clone is one base away. This chain links TRBV7-2 with TRBJ2-1; 8 nucleotides line up with TRBD2. Per germline, CDR1 SGHTA and CDR2 FQGNSA. The V and J ends lost 4 bases and 0 bases, in that order; junction bases with no gene match: 2. The length of the CDR3 is 15 residues. DNA of the CDR3: TGTGCCAGCAGCTGGACTAGCAGCTCCTACAATGAGCAGTTCTTC. This translates into CASSWTSSSYNEQFF.

This clonotype appeared a few times. This chain links TRBV20-1 with TRBJ2-1; 14 nucleotides agree with TRBD2. The CDR3 covers 14 residues. The germline gives CDR1 DFQATT, CDR2 SNEGSKA (reference sequence). Trimming cost V 6 bases and J 10 bases; bases outside gene matches: 8. The CDR3 DNA reads as TGCAGTGCATCTCGACTAGCGGGAGGGGGCGAGCAGTTCTTC. Amino acid sequence: CSASRLAGGGEQFF.

This chain joins TRBV20-1 and TRBJ2-3, with D maybe TRBD2 (5 bases). Trimming pared 0 bases from V and 5 bases from J, leaving 21 bases between. The CDR3 is 17 amino acids. Germline CDR1 reads DFQATT; CDR2 reads SNEGSKA (reference sequence). This CDR3 reads CSARDPRTSGEGDTQYF. In DNA form, the CDR3 reads TGCAGTGCTAGAGATCCCCGAACCAGCGGAGAGGGAGATACGCAGTATTTT.

V is TRBV13 and J is TRBJ2-7, with TRBD1 as a possible D gene (5 bases). This CDR3 has 14 residues. Trimming shortened V by 5 bases and J by 2 bases, and 13 bases separated the two germline ends. CDR1 and CDR2 (germline): PRHDT, FYEKMQ (reference sequence). In DNA, the CDR3 is TGTGCCAGCAGCGGCCTTTACAGGACCTACGAGCAGTACTTC. Translated: CASSGLYRTYEQYF. Supplemented by reference TRBV13 and TRBJ2-7, the full variable domain reads AAGVIQSPRHLIKEKRETATLKCYPIPRHDTVYWYQQGPGQDPQFLISFYEKMQSDKGSIPDRFSAQQFSDYHSELNMSSLELGDSALYFCASSGLYRTYEQYFGPGTRLTVT.

This clonotype was recorded only once. The CDR3 spells CASSLYRGGETQYF. Here the CDR3 DNA reads TGTGCCAGCAGTTTATACAGGGGAGGGGAGACCCAGTACTTC. V gene TRBV28 combines with J gene TRBJ2-5; the D gene could be TRBD1 or TRBD2 (7 bases each). Germline-derived CDR1 and CDR2 are MDHEN and SYDVKM. The CDR3 has 14 residues. The V and J ends lost 1 base and 5 bases respectively, with 11 bases between them.